These T cell receptor beta chains were read from a single sample in a study of blood T cells in healthy people across ages. TCRdb fed the 5' RACE reads into MiXCR, producing one record per CDR3 protein. The sample comprises around 500,000 distinct CDR3 sequences, roughly a quarter of which are singletons, and approximately 3.6% rests with the top ten. This sample was also put to use in a study of T cells of mothers and their children.

Sequencing was performed on blood. All receptors come from a boy aged 2 to 10 in good health. CDR3s include the opening cysteine and the closing phenylalanine or tryptophan. A D gene is named only where the DNA matches it firmly. Size is omitted from some rows. Given values are once, few, many or a class for expanded clones.

J: TRBJ2-5
V: TRBV7-2
D: .
size: few
DNA: TGTGCCAGCAGCTTAGCGGGACTGGGGTACAAGGAGACCCAGTACTTC
CDR3: CASSLAGLGYKETQYF

J: TRBJ1-1
V: TRBV25-1
D: .
size: few
DNA: TGTGCCAGCAGTGAAGGGGGGGTCGGGAACACTGAAGCTTTCTTT
CDR3: CASSEGGVGNTEAFF

J: TRBJ2-7
V: TRBV12-3/TRBV12-4
D: .
size: .
DNA: TGTGCCAGCAGTTTTGGCGACGGCTCCTACGAGCAGTACTTC
CDR3: CASSFGDGSYEQYF

J: TRBJ2-5
V: TRBV5-1
D: .
size: few
DNA: TGCGCCAGCAGCCCGATTCTGGAGGGAAAAGAGACCCAGTACTTC
CDR3: CASSPILEGKETQYF

J: TRBJ2-7
V: TRBV7-2
D: .
size: few
DNA: TGTGCCAGCAGCGGATACTACGAGCAGTACTTC
CDR3: CASSGYYEQYF

J: TRBJ2-5
V: TRBV5-1
D: .
size: .
DNA: TGCGCCAGCAGCTTGGACCTAAACCTCGGAGGGGGTAAAGAGACCCAGTACTTC
CDR3: CASSLDLNLGGGKETQYF

J: TRBJ1-2
V: TRBV12-3/TRBV12-4
D: TRBD1
size: .
DNA: TGTGCCAGCAGCACCGGGACAGGGGGCGAAAAAGGCTACACCTTC
CDR3: CASSTGTGGEKGYTF

J: TRBJ2-1
V: TRBV12-3/TRBV12-4
D: .
size: few
DNA: TGTGCCAGCAGTTTTACTAGACGGGCATACAATGAGCAGTTCTTC
CDR3: CASSFTRRAYNEQFF

J: TRBJ2-5
V: TRBV7-9
D: .
size: .
DNA: TGTGCCAGCAGCTTTAAGCTTGGACAGCAAGAGACCCAGTACTTC
CDR3: CASSFKLGQQETQYF

J: TRBJ2-5
V: TRBV7-7
D: .
size: .
DNA: TGTGCTAGCAGCCCGACCCGGGAGGAGACCCAGTACTTC
CDR3: CASSPTREETQYF

J: TRBJ2-7
V: TRBV20-1
D: TRBD2
size: .
DNA: TGCAGTGCTAGCCGCGGACTAGCGGACTACGAGCAGTACTTC
CDR3: CSASRGLADYEQYF

J: TRBJ2-3
V: TRBV5-1
D: .
size: .
DNA: TGCGCCAGCAGCACCGACAGACACCCCACAGATACGCAGTATTTT
CDR3: CASSTDRHPTDTQYF

J: TRBJ2-1
V: TRBV6-1
D: .
size: once
DNA: TGTGCCAGCAGTGCAACCAGGGTGAATGAGCAGTTCTTC
CDR3: CASSATRVNEQFF

J: TRBJ1-2
V: TRBV12-5
D: .
size: .
DNA: TGTGCTAGTGGTTTGGTACCTCAGTATGGCTACACCTTC
CDR3: CASGLVPQYGYTF

J: TRBJ2-3
V: TRBV20-1
D: .
size: few
DNA: TGCAGTGCTAGAGTCGCGGTCGGTACGCAGTATTTT
CDR3: CSARVAVGTQYF

J: TRBJ2-5
V: TRBV29-1
D: .
size: .
DNA: TGCAGCGTTGTAAATATGCTAGAGACTCAGTACTTC
CDR3: CSVVNMLETQYF

J: TRBJ2-7
V: TRBV28
D: TRBD1
size: few
DNA: TGTGCCAGCAAGCCGGAGGACAGGGAGTACGAGCAGTACTTC
CDR3: CASKPEDREYEQYF

J: TRBJ2-2
V: TRBV10-2
D: .
size: many
DNA: TGCGCCAGTTCGCAGTCCGGGCAGGCCGGGGAGCTGTTTTTT
CDR3: CASSQSGQAGELFF

J: TRBJ2-3
V: TRBV6-1
D: TRBD2
size: .
DNA: TGTGCCAGCAGCGAGTGGGTTAGCGGGAGCTCAGATACGCAGTATTTT
CDR3: CASSEWVSGSSDTQYF

J: TRBJ2-7
V: TRBV27
D: .
size: few
DNA: TGTGCCAGCGGGCCAGGTCGGAACGAGCAGTACTTC
CDR3: CASGPGRNEQYF

J: TRBJ2-5
V: TRBV2
D: TRBD2
size: few
DNA: TGTGCCAGCAATATGCGGGAGGACCAAGAGACCCAGTACTTC
CDR3: CASNMREDQETQYF

J: TRBJ2-5
V: TRBV10-3
D: TRBD1
size: .
DNA: TGTGCCATACGACAGGGGGCTGAGACCCAGTACTTC
CDR3: CAIRQGAETQYF